This record concerns one TCR beta chain sequence. These data are taken from a study of blood T cell repertoires in COVID-19. The wider study: The analysed material was cDNA or gDNA that came from T cells, B-cell-depleted T cells, or PBMCs.

The CDR3 totals 14 residues. Looked up from germline, CDR1 is SGHVS and CDR2 is FNYEAQ. V lost 1 base to trimming and J lost 6 bases; unmatched junction nucleotides: 4. Under the authors' procedure: Estimates of nucleated cell counts were drawn from the amplification of reference gene primers. Sequencing was performed with immunoSEQ multiplex PCR; in TCRdb, only in-frame clones are kept and a portion is missing. V, J and clone size are taken as reported in that table, and D and trimming were inferred from the DNA itself. The table records roughly 150,000 clones, roughly 88% of them present only once.

The sequencing sample was made of peripheral blood. This clonotype was obtained from a woman older than 75 with active or convalescent COVID-19. The chain is built from TRBV7-6 and TRBJ2-7, with TRBD1 identical over 9 bases. CDR3 nucleotide sequence: TGTGCCAGCAGCTTAGGGACAGGGGTCGGCGAGCAGTACTTC. It yields the protein CASSLGTGVGEQYF.